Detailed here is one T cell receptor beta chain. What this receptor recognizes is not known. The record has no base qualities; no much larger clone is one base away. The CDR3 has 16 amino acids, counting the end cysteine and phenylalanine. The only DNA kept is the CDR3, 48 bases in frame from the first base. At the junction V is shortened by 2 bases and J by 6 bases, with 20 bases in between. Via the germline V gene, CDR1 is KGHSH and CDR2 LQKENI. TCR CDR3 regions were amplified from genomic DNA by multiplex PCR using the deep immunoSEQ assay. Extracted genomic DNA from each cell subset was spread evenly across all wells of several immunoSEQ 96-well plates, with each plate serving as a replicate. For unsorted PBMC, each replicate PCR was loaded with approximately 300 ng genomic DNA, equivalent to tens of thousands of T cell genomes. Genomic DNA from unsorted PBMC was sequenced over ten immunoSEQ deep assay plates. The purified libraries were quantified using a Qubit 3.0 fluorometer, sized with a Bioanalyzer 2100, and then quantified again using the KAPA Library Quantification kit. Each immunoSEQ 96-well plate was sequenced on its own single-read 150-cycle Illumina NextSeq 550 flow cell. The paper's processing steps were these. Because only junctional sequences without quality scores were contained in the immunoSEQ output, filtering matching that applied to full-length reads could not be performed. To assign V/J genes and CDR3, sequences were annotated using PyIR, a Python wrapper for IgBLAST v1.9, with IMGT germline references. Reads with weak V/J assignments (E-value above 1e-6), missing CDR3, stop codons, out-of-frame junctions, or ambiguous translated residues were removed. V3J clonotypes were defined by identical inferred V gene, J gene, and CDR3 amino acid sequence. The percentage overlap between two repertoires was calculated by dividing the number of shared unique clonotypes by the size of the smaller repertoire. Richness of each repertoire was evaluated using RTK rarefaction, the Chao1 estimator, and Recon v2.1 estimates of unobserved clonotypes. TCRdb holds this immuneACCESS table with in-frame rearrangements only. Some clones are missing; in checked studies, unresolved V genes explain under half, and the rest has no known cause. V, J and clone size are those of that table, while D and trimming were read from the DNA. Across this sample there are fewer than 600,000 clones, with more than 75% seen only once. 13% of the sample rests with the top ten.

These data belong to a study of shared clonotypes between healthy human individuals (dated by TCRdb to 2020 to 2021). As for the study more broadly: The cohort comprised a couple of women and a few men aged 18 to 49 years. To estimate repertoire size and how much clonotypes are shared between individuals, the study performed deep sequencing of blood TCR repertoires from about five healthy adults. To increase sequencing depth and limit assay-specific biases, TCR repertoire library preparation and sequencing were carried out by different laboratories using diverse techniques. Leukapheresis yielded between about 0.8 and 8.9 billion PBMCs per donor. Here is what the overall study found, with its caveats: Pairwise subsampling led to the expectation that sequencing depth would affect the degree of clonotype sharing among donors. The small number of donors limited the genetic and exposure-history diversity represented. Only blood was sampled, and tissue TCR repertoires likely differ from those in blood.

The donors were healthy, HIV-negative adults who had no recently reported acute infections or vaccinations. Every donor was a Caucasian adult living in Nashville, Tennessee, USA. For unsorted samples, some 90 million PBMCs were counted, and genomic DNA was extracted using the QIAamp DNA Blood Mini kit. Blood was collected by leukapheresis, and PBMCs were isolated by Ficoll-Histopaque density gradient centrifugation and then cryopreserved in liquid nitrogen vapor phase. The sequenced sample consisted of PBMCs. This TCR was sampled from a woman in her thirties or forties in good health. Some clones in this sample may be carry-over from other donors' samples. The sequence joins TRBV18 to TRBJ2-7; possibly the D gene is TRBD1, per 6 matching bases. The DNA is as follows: TGTGCCAGCTCACCAAAGGGCAGGGGACAATTTTTCGAGCAGTACTTC. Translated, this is CASSPKGRGQFFEQYF. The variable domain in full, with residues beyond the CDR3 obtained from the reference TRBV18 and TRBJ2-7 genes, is NAGVMQNPRHLVRRRGQEARLRCSPMKGHSHVYWYRQLPEEGLKFMVYLQKENIIDESGMPKERFSAEFPKEGPSILRIQQVVRGDSAAYFCASSPKGRGQFFEQYFGPGTRLTVT.